The 26 T cell receptor beta chains listed next were all sequenced from one sample in a study of T cells in localized non-small cell lung cancer. TCRdb's copy holds only in-frame clones and misses some; the assay was immunoSEQ multiplex PCR. This table has about 59,000 clones, 70% to 90% appearing once. The sequencing used peripheral blood, collected before any cancer treatment. These receptors were collected from a man aged 40-75 years with stage I squamous cell lung carcinoma.

This clone was seen only once. The chain uses TRBV6-6 and TRBJ2-7, with D hard to call. This CDR3 is 11 amino acids long. V lost 5 bases and J lost 6, with 8 bases in between. CDR1 is MNHNY, CDR2 SVGAGI, per germline (reference sequence). CDR3 DNA: TGTGCCAGCAGTCTCGGTCCCGAGCAGTACTTC. Protein product: CASSLGPEQYF.

This clone was detected once. This chain uses TRBV19 with TRBJ2-1; 8 bases are shared with TRBD2. V was pared by 2 bases and J by 4 bases, with 7 bases of the junction left unmatched. Germline loops: CDR1 LNHDA, CDR2 SQIVND (reference sequence). The CDR3 is made up of 16 amino acids. The CDR3 bases are TGTGCCAGTAGTATATTTGGTAGCGGGACTTACAATGAGCAGTTCTTC. Translating gives CASSIFGSGTYNEQFF.

V and J are TRBV10-2 and TRBJ2-7, with TRBD2 matching over 7 bases. This CDR3 spans 12 amino acids. The J segment lost 6 bases and the V segment lost 6 bases, leaving 5 bases of the junction unmatched. From germline, CDR1 is WSHSY and CDR2 SAAADI. DNA of the CDR3: TGCGCCAGCAGAAAGTGGGAGGGCGAGCAGTACTTC. Amino acids: CASRKWEGEQYF.

The gene calls are TRBV18 and TRBJ2-2, with no clear D. The germline gives CDR1 KGHSH, CDR2 LQKENI. This CDR3 comprises 13 residues. V lost 8 bases to trimming and J lost 7 bases, with 14 bases between them. The CDR3 spells CASGVSGGGELFF. The CDR3 DNA reads TGTGCCAGCGGGGTTTCTGGCGGCGGGGAGCTGTTTTTT.

V and J are TRBV7-2 and TRBJ2-2, with 13 bases that match TRBD2. The CDR3 extends over 15 amino acids. J lost 6 bases, V lost 5 bases, and 3 bases had no gene match. CDR1 SGHTA and CDR2 FQGNSA come from the germline V gene. CDR3 loop: CASSVGLAGAGELFF. CDR3 nucleotide sequence: TGTGCCAGCAGCGTCGGACTAGCGGGAGCCGGGGAGCTGTTTTTT.

This chain links TRBV4-3 with TRBJ2-3, with 8 bases fitting TRBD2. The CDR3 is 18 residues long. V lost 4 bases to trimming and J lost 0 bases; unmatched junction nucleotides: 12. Germline values: CDR1 LGHNA, CDR2 YSLEER. The CDR3 nucleotides are TGCGCCAGCAGCCCCGAACCCCCGCTAGCGGGCAGCACAGATACGCAGTATTTT. The encoded protein is CASSPEPPLAGSTDTQYF.

The V call is TRBV11-2, the J call TRBJ2-5, with a tentative D call TRBD2 (5 bases). The J call may be incorrect, as the DNA end agrees better with TRBJ2-7. The CDR3 has 14 amino acids. Germline V gene data show CDR1 as SGHAT and CDR2 as FQNNGV. The CDR3 bases are TGTGCCAGCAGCCGACAATCGGGGTGGAACGAGCAGTACTTC. The encoded protein is CASSRQSGWNEQYF.

The chain recombines TRBV6-5 with TRBJ1-1; D is uncertain. This CDR3 region has 15 residues. Trimming left V 0 bases short and J 1 base short, with 9 bases between. The germline CDR1 and CDR2 sequences are MNHEY and SVGAGI. CDR3 in DNA: TGTGCCAGCAGTTACTCCTCGGTCACGAACACTGAAGCTTTCTTT. Translating gives CASSYSSVTNTEAFF.

V is TRBV5-1 and J is TRBJ2-1; no clear D gene. The CDR3 length is 11 residues. Germline CDR1 and CDR2: SGHRS and YFSETQ. Trimming left V 5 bases short and J 4 bases short, with 4 bases between. CDR3 in amino acids: CASRDYNEQFF. In DNA, the CDR3 is TGCGCCAGCAGAGATTACAATGAGCAGTTCTTC. Drawing the rest from reference TRBV5-1 and TRBJ2-1, the complete variable domain is KAGVTQTPRYLIKTRGQQVTLSCSPISGHRSVSWYQQTPGQGLQFLFEYFSETQRNKGNFPGRFSGRQFSNSRSEMNVSTLELGDSALYLCASRDYNEQFFGPGTRLTVL.

The rearrangement joins TRBV19 to TRBJ2-6, with D perhaps given as TRBD1 or TRBD2 (5 bases each). The CDR3 spans 16 residues. V lost 7 bases, J lost 0 bases, and 13 bases lay in between. The germline V gene has CDR1 LNHDA and CDR2 SQIVND (reference sequence). CDR3 bases: TGTGCCAGTACCAGAGGGGTTTCCTCTGGGGCCAACGTCCTGACTTTC. Residues: CASTRGVSSGANVLTF.

The genes are TRBV11-3 and TRBJ2-5; 10 bases map to TRBD2. The germline V gene has CDR1 SGHNT and CDR2 YENEEA. After removal of 4 bases from V and 4 bases from J, the junction contained 12 bases not matched to a gene. The CDR3 spans 17 residues. The CDR3 spells CASSSRTSGSGGETQYF. CDR3 sequence (DNA): TGTGCCAGCAGCTCACGGACTAGCGGTAGTGGAGGAGAGACCCAGTACTTC.

The CDR3 is CASRGAGGETQYF. CDR3 sequence (DNA): TGCGCCAGCAGAGGGGCAGGGGGGGAGACCCAGTACTTC. V gene TRBV5-1 combines with J gene TRBJ2-5; TRBD1 might be the D (7 bases). V lost 5 bases, J lost 5 bases, and 13 bases lay in between. CDR1 SGHRS and CDR2 YFSETQ come from the germline V gene. This CDR3 is 13 amino acids long. The full variable domain, rest sourced from reference TRBV5-1 and TRBJ2-5, is KAGVTQTPRYLIKTRGQQVTLSCSPISGHRSVSWYQQTPGQGLQFLFEYFSETQRNKGNFPGRFSGRQFSNSRSEMNVSTLELGDSALYLCASRGAGGETQYFGPGTRLLVL.

V usage is TRBV5-5 and J usage is TRBJ2-7; 8 bases match TRBD1. With 2 bases clipped from V and 5 bases from J, the junction kept 6 bases outside the gene matches. Germline lookup yields CDR1 SGHKS and CDR2 YYEKEE (reference sequence). The CDR3 runs 14 residues. CDR3: CASSFWTGINEQYF. The CDR3 nucleotides read TGTGCCAGCAGCTTCTGGACAGGGATAAACGAGCAGTACTTC.

The V and J genes are TRBV28 and TRBJ2-2; 9 positions agree with TRBD2. The CDR3 totals 20 residues. Germline trimming cut 3 bases from V and 0 bases from J; bases unmatched to any gene: 14. Per germline, CDR1 MDHEN and CDR2 SYDVKM. CDR3 nucleotide sequence: TGTGCCAGCAGTTTTTTAGATCTAACGCGGGAGGGATCGAACACCGGGGAGCTGTTTTTT. Protein: CASSFLDLTREGSNTGELFF.

The rearrangement uses TRBV11-1 and TRBJ2-6; D may be TRBD1 (6 bases). This CDR3 has 16 amino acids. Germline CDR1 and CDR2: SGHAT and FQDESV (reference sequence). Between the trimmed V and J ends, which lost 1 base and 2 bases, there was a span of 9 bases. The DNA for the CDR3 is TGTGCCAGCAGCTTAGTGGCAGGGGCTGGGGCCAACGTCCTGACTTTC. This codes for CASSLVAGAGANVLTF.

This clone showed up just once. V gene TRBV7-2 combines with J gene TRBJ2-7; D uncertain. This CDR3 has 12 residues. Germline V gene data show CDR1 as SGHTA and CDR2 as FQGNSA. With 5 bases removed from V and 3 bases from J, the gap between germline ends came to 8 bases. CDR3 DNA sequence: TGTGCCAGCAGCCCCTACCTCTACGAGCAGTACTTC. This encodes CASSPYLYEQYF.

The chain links TRBV11-3 to TRBJ2-1, with D possibly being TRBD1 (6 bases). V lost 3 bases and J 0 bases, leaving 9 bases between the germline ends. The CDR3 is 15 residues long. The V gene's germline CDR1 is SGHNT and CDR2 YENEEA. The CDR3 DNA reads TGTGCCAGCAGCTTTAGGGGGAGCTCCTACAATGAGCAGTTCTTC. Translating it yields CASSFRGSSYNEQFF.

The chain combines TRBV7-2 with TRBJ1-3; D uncertain. The V end was cut by 0 bases, the J end by 4 bases, with 7 bases between. The CDR3 totals 14 residues. Germline V gene data show CDR1 as SGHTA and CDR2 as FQGNSA. The CDR3 spells CASSLAVAGNTIYF. The CDR3 region has the DNA TGTGCCAGCAGCTTAGCAGTGGCCGGAAACACCATATATTTT.

The V call is TRBV6-6, the J call TRBJ2-5, with no clear D. The J call is doubtful: the DNA matches TRBJ2-7 better. The germline CDR1 and CDR2 sequences are MNHNY and SVGAGI (reference sequence). This CDR3 contains 12 residues. The CDR3 nucleotides read TGTGCCAGCAGTTACGGGGTCCACGAGCAGTACTTC. It encodes CASSYGVHEQYF.

The J gene is TRBJ2-3, the V gene TRBV9; maybe TRBD2 (6 bases). Deletions cut 0 bases from V and 6 bases from J, with 11 bases between. This CDR3 has 14 amino acids. Germline V gene data show CDR1 as SGDLS and CDR2 as YYNGEE. The chain's CDR3 is CASSVDSGYDTQYF. Here the CDR3 DNA reads TGTGCCAGCAGCGTAGATAGCGGCTACGATACGCAGTATTTT.

This chain uses TRBV28 with TRBJ2-2; 11 positions match TRBD1. CDR3 length equals 21 residues. The ends lost 1 base at V and 4 bases at J; junction bases unmatched: 17. The germline gives CDR1 MDHEN, CDR2 SYDVKM. The CDR3 DNA reads as TGTGCCAGCAGTTTATTGAGGACAGGGGGCTGGGATGAATTCGGCACCGGGGAGCTGTTTTTT. Amino acid sequence: CASSLLRTGGWDEFGTGELFF.

The V call is TRBV5-6, the J call TRBJ2-1; TRBD2 matches at 12 bases. This CDR3 is 16 amino acids long. The V segment lost 3 bases and the J segment 3 bases; nucleotides outside the gene matches: 4. Germline V CDR1 and CDR2: SGHDT, YYEEEE. In DNA form, the CDR3 reads TGTGCCAGCAGCTCTAGACTAGCGGGAGTCTACAATGAGCAGTTCTTC. Residues: CASSSRLAGVYNEQFF.

The gene calls are TRBV11-3 and TRBJ2-3, with TRBD2 matching 8 bases. The CDR3 is 16 residues long. With V trimmed by 1 base and J by 4 bases, 7 bases remained unmatched. From germline, CDR1 is SGHNT and CDR2 YENEEA. CDR3 nucleotides: TGTGCCAGCAGCTTAGGCCCGGGACTAGGTTCAGATACGCAGTATTTT. This gives the protein CASSLGPGLGSDTQYF.

The chain combines TRBV28 with TRBJ2-7; 9 nucleotides match TRBD2. J lost 7 bases, V lost 2 bases, and 9 bases had no gene match. The CDR3 runs to 15 residues. Per the germline V gene, CDR1 is MDHEN and CDR2 is SYDVKM. Written as DNA, the CDR3 is TGTGCCAGCAGTTTACCGACTAGCGGATATGTGGAGCAGTACTTC. This gives the protein CASSLPTSGYVEQYF.

This clone was observed a few times. The chain recombines TRBV29-1 with TRBJ1-5; D is ambiguous. This CDR3 has 13 amino acids. From germline, CDR1 is SQVTM and CDR2 ANQGSEA. Trimming stripped 7 bases from V and 3 bases from J, with 13 bases between. In DNA, the CDR3 is TGCAGCGCCTCCCTTGACTCCAATCAGCCCCAGCATTTT. It translates to CSASLDSNQPQHF.

The chain recombines TRBV30 with TRBJ2-1; the D gene is possibly TRBD2 (5 bases). With 1 base removed from V and 6 bases from J, the gap between germline ends came to 13 bases. The CDR3 totals 14 residues. The germline gives CDR1 GTSNPN, CDR2 SVGIG (reference sequence). CDR3 sequence: CAWSGSPRGNEQFF. As DNA, the CDR3 is TGTGCCTGGAGTGGTTCTCCACGGGGCAATGAGCAGTTCTTC.